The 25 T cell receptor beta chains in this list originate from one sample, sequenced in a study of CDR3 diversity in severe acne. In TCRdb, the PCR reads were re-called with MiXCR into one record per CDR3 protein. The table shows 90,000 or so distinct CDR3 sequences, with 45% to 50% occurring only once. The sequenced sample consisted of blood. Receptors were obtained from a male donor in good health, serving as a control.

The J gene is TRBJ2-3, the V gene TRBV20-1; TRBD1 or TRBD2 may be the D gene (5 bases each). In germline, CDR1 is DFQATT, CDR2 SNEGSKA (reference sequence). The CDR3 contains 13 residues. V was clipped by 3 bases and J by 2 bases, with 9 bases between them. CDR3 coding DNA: TGCAGTGCTAGCGGGGCCTTCACAGATACGCAGTATTTT. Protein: CSASGAFTDTQYF.

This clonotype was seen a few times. CDR3 sequence: CSARDEGSGYGYTF. The CDR3 nucleotides read TGCAGTGCTAGAGATGAGGGTTCTGGCTATGGCTACACCTTC. The chain recombines TRBV20-1 with TRBJ1-2; the D is unclear. The ends were cut back, 0 bases at V and 4 bases at J, with 12 bases in the middle. CDR3 length: 14 amino acids. The germline V gene has CDR1 DFQATT and CDR2 SNEGSKA (reference sequence).

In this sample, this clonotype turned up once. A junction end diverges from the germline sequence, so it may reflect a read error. CDR3 sequence reads: CASAGLAGNTEELFF. Written as DNA, the CDR3 is TGTGCCAGCGCCGGACTAGCGGGGAACACCGAGGAGCTGTTTTTT. The chain combines TRBV7-3 with TRBJ2-2; 12 positions agree with TRBD2. The CDR3 consists of 15 residues. CDR1 and CDR2 (germline): SGHTA, FQGTGA. Complete variable domain (other parts from reference TRBV7-3 and TRBJ2-2): GAGVSQTPSNKVTEKGKYVELRCDPISGHTALYWYRQSLGQGPEFLIYFQGTGAADDSGLPNDRFFAVRPEGSVSTLKIQRTERGDSAVYLCASAGLAGNTEELFFGEGSRLTVL.

The CDR3 nucleotides are TGTGCCAGCAGTTCAACCGGGACAGGGCCGGGGGAGCAGTACTTC. This codes for CASSSTGTGPGEQYF. This rearrangement joins TRBV5-4 to TRBJ2-7; TRBD1 agrees at 9 bases. CDR3 size: 15 residues. In germline, CDR1 is SGHNT, CDR2 YYREEE (reference sequence). With V trimmed by 5 bases and J by 7 bases, 13 bases remained unmatched.

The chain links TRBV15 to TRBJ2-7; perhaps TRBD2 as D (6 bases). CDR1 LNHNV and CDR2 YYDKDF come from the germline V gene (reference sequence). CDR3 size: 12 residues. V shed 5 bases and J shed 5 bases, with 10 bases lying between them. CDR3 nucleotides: TGTGCCACCAGCGGAGGAGGGGACGAGCAGTACTTC. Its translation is CATSGGGDEQYF.

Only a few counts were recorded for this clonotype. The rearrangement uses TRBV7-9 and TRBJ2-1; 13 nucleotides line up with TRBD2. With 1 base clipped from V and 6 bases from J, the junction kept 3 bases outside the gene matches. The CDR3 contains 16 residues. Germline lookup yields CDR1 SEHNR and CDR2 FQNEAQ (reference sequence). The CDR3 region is CASSLGGLAGSNEQFF. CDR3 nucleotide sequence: TGTGCCAGCAGCTTAGGGGGACTAGCGGGGTCCAATGAGCAGTTCTTC.

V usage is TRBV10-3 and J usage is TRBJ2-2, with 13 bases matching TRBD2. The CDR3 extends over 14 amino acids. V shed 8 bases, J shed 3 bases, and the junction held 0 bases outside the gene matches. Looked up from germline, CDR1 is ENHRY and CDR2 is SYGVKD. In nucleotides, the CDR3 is TGTGCCATCGGACTAGCGGGAGACACCGGGGAGCTGTTTTTT. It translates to CAIGLAGDTGELFF.

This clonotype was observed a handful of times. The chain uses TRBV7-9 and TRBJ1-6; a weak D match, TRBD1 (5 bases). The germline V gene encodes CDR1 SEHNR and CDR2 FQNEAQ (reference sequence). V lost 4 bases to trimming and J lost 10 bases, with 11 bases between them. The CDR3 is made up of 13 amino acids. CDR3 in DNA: TGTGCCAGCAGCTCAGAGCGGGACTCACCCCTCCACTTT. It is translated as CASSSERDSPLHF.

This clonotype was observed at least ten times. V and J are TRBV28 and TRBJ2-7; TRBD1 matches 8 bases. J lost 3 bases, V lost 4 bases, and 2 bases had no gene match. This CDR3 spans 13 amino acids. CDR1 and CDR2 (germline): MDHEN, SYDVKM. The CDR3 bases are TGTGCCAGCAGTTCGGGACAGGACTACGAGCAGTACTTC. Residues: CASSSGQDYEQYF.

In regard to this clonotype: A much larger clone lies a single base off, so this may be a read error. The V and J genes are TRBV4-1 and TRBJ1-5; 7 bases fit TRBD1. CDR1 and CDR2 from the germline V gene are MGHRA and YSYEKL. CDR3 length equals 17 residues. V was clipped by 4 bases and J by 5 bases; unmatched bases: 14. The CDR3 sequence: CASSRDGMGDRYQPQHF. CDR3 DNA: TGCGCCAGCAGCCGAGACGGCATGGGGGACAGATATCAGCCCCAGCATTTT.

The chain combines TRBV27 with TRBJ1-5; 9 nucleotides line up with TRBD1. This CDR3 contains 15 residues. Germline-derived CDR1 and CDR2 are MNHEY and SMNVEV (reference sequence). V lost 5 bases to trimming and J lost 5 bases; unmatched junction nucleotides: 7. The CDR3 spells CASSTRTGVDQPQHF. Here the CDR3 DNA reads TGTGCCAGCAGTACTCGGACAGGGGTCGATCAGCCCCAGCATTTT.

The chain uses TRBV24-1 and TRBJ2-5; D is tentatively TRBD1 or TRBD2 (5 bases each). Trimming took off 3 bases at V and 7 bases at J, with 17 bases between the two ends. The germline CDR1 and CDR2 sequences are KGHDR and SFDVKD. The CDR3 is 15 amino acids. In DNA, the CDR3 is TGTGCCACCAGTGATCCCTCGGGACCAAAGAGGACCCAGTACTTC. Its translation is CATSDPSGPKRTQYF.

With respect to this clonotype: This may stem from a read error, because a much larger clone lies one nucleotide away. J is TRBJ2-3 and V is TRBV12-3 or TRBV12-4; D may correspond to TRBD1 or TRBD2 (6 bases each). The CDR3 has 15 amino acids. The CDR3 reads CASSLMVAATGTQYF. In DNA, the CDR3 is TGTGCCAGCAGTTTGATGGTAGCGGCGACAGGTACGCAGTATTTT.

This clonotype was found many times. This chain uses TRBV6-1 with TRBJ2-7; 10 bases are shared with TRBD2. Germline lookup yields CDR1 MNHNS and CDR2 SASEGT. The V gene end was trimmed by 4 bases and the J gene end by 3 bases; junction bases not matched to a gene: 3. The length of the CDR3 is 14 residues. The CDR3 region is CASSGTSGLYEQYF. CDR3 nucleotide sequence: TGTGCCAGCAGTGGGACTAGCGGACTCTACGAGCAGTACTTC.

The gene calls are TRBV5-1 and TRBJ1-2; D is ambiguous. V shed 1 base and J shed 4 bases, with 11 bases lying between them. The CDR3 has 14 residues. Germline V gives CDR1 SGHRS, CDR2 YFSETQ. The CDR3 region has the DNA TGCGCCAGCAGCTTGACCCCTTGGACCTATGGCTACACCTTC. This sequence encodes CASSLTPWTYGYTF.

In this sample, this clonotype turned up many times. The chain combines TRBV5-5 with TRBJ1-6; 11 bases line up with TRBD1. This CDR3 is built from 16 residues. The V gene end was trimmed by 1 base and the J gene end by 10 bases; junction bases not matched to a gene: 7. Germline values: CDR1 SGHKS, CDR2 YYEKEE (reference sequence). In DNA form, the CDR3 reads TGTGCCAGCAGCTTGAGGACAGGGGGCAAGGGCTCACCCCTCCACTTT. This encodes CASSLRTGGKGSPLHF. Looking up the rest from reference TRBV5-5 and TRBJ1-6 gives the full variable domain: DAGVTQSPTHLIKTRGQQVTLRCSPISGHKSVSWYQQVLGQGPQFIFQYYEKEERGRGNFPDRFSARQFPNYSSELNVNALLLGDSALYLCASSLRTGGKGSPLHFGNGTRLTVT.

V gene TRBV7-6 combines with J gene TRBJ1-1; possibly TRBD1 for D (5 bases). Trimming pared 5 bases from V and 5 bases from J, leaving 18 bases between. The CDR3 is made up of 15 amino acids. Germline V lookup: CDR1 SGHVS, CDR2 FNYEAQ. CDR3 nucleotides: TGTGCCAGCAGCCGAAGGGACCCTCAAGGGACTGAAGCTTTCTTT. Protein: CASSRRDPQGTEAFF.

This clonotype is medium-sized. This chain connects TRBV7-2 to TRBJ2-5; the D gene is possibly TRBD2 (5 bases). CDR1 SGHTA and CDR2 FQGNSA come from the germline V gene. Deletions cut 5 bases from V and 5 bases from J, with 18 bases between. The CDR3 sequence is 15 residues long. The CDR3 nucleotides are TGTGCCAGCAGCCCGAAACAAGGTCCGGGGGAGACCCAGTACTTC. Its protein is CASSPKQGPGETQYF.

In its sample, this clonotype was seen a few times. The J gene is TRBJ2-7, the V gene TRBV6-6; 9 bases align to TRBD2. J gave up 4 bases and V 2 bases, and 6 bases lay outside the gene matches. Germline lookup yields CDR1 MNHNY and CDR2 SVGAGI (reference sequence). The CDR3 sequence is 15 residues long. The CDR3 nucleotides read TGTGCCAGCAGTTACGTGGCTAGCGGGACGTACGAGCAGTACTTC. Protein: CASSYVASGTYEQYF.

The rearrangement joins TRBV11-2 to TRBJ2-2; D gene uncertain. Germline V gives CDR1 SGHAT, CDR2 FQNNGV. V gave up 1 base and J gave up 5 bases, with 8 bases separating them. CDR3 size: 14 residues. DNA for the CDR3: TGTGCCAGCAGCTTAGGCCCTAGTACCGGGGAGCTGTTTTTT. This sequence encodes CASSLGPSTGELFF.

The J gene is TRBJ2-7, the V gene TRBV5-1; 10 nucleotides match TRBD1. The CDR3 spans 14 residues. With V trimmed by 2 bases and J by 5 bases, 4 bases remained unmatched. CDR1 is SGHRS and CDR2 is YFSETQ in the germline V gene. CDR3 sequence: CASSFGTGANEQYF. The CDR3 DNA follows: TGCGCCAGCAGCTTCGGGACAGGGGCCAACGAGCAGTACTTC.

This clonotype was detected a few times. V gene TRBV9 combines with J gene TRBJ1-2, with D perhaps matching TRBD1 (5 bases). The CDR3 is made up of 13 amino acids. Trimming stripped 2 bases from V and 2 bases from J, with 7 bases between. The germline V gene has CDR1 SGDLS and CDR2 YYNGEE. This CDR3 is CASSVRDNYGYTF. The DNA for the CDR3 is TGTGCCAGCAGCGTCAGGGACAACTATGGCTACACCTTC.

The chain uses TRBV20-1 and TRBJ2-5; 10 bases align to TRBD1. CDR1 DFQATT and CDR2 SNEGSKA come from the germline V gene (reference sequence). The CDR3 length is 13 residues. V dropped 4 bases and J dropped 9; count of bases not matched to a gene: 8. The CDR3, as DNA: TGCAGTGCTACCAGACAGGGGGCGACAGCCCAGTACTTC. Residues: CSATRQGATAQYF.

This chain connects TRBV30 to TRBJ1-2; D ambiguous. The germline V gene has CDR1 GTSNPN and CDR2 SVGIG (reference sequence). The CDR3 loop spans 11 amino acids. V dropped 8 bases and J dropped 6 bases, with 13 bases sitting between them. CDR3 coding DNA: TGTGCCCGCCCCCCCCGGGATGGCTACACCTTC. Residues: CARPPRDGYTF.

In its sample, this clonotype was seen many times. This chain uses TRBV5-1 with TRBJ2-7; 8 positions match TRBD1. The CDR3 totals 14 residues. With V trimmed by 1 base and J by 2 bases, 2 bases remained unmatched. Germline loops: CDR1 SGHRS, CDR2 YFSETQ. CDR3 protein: CASSLLGQAYEQYF. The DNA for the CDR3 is TGCGCCAGCAGCTTGTTGGGACAGGCCTACGAGCAGTACTTC.